This T cell receptor beta chain comes out of a study of blood T cells in healthy people across ages. Regarding this clonotype: The junction departs from the called germline gene at one end, perhaps through a read error.

Every participating donor contributed approximately 9.5 milliliters of peripheral blood through a draw. A minimum of 6 micrograms of total RNA was extracted per sample. Germline V gives CDR1 LGHDT, CDR2 YNNKEL (reference sequence). This CDR3 has 13 residues. Through a sample-barcoded 5' primer and a J-beta primer mix, a second PCR was run for roughly 7 to 11 cycles. Tags on each cDNA molecule came from a template-switch adaptor with 12 random nucleotides. Each CDR3 protein gets one entry after TCRdb re-called the 5' RACE reads with MiXCR. The data show about 680,000 distinct CDR3 sequences, over 45% seen once.

Material for sequencing was blood. This TCR was recovered from a woman aged 55-70 years in good health. The chain combines TRBV3-1 with TRBJ1-1; the D is unclear. The chain's CDR3 is CASSPNLKTEVFF. CDR3 nucleotides: TGTGCCAGCAGCCCCAATCTGAAAACTGAAGTTTTCTTT.